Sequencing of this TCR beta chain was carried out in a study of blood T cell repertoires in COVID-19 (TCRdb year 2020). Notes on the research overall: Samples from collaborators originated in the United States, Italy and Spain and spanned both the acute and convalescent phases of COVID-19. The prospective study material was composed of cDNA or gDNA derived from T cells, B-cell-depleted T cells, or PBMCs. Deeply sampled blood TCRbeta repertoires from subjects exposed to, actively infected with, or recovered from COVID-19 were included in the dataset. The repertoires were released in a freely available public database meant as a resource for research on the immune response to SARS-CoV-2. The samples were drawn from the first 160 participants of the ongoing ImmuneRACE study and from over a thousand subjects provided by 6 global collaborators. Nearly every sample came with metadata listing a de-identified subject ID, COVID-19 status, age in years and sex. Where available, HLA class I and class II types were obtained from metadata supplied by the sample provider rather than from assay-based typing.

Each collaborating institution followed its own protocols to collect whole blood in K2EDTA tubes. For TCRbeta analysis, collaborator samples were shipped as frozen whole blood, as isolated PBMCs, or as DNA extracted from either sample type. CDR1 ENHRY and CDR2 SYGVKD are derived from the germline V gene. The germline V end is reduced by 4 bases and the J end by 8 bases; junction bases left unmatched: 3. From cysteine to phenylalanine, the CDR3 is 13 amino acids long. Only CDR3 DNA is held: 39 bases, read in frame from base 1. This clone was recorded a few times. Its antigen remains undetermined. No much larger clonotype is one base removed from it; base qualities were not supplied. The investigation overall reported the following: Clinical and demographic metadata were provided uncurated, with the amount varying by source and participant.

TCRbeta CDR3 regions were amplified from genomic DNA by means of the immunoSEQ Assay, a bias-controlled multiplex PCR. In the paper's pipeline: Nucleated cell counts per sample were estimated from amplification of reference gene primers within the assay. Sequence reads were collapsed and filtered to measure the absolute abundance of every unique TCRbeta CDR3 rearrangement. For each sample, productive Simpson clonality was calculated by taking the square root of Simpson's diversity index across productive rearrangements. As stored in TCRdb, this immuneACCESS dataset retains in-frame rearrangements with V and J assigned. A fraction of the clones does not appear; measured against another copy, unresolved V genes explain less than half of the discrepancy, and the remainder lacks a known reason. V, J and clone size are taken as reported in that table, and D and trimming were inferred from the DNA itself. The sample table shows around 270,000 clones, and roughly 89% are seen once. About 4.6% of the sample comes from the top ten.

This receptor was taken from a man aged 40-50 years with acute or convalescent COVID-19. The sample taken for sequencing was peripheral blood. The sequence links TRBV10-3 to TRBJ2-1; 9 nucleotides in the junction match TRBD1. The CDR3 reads CAISGQGGDEQFF. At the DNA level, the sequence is TGTGCCATCAGTGGACAGGGGGGCGATGAGCAGTTCTTC.